Listed below are T cell receptor beta chains from one sample, sequenced in a study of CD8 T cells in Susac syndrome. TCRdb ran MiXCR on the immunoSEQ multiplex PCR reads and lists one entry per CDR3 protein. The table includes approximately 220,000 distinct CDR3 sequences, 92% detected once. Sample: CD8+ T cells from PBMCs. The receptors originated from a human donor with multiple sclerosis. Both conserved end residues are part of each CDR3. Fields, in order: V gene, J gene, clone size, D gene, CDR3 DNA, CDR3 protein. A D gene is named only where the DNA matches it firmly. Clone sizes are given selectively: once, few, many, or a class where the clone is expanded.

v_gene: TRBV11-2; j_gene: TRBJ2-7; abundance: .; d_gene: TRBD1; CDR3nt: TGTGCCAGCAGCTTGGGACAGGGGGGCCCTTTTTACGAGCAGTACTTC; CDR3aa: CASSLGQGGPFYEQYF
v_gene: TRBV6-5; j_gene: TRBJ2-2; abundance: .; d_gene: TRBD1; CDR3nt: TGTGCCAGCAGTTACGCCGGGACAGGGTACACCGGGGAGCTGTTTTTT; CDR3aa: CASSYAGTGYTGELFF
v_gene: TRBV14; j_gene: TRBJ2-7; abundance: .; d_gene: TRBD2; CDR3nt: TGTGCCAGCAGCCAATATAGCGGGAGGTTCTACGAGCAGTACTTC; CDR3aa: CASSQYSGRFYEQYF
v_gene: TRBV14; j_gene: TRBJ1-1; abundance: .; d_gene: .; CDR3nt: TGTGCCAGCAGCCAATCAGAATACCGGGAGGAGGGAGCTTTCTTT; CDR3aa: CASSQSEYREEGAFF
v_gene: TRBV5-5; j_gene: TRBJ2-4; abundance: .; d_gene: .; CDR3nt: TGTGCCAGCAGCCCTTGGGTGGGTACGGACATTCAGTACTTC; CDR3aa: CASSPWVGTDIQYF
v_gene: TRBV19; j_gene: TRBJ2-2; abundance: .; d_gene: .; CDR3nt: TGTGCCAGTAGTATGGGCGGCAACACCGGGAAGCTGTTTTTT; CDR3aa: CASSMGGNTGKLFF
v_gene: TRBV9; j_gene: TRBJ1-2; abundance: .; d_gene: .; CDR3nt: TGTGCCAGCAGCGCCCCGTCCGGGGCCTATGGCTACACCTTC; CDR3aa: CASSAPSGAYGYTF
v_gene: TRBV27; j_gene: TRBJ1-2; abundance: .; d_gene: .; CDR3nt: TGTGCCAGCAGTTCACGGACATGGGGGGATGGCTACACCTTC; CDR3aa: CASSSRTWGDGYTF
v_gene: TRBV10-2; j_gene: TRBJ2-3; abundance: .; d_gene: TRBD2; CDR3nt: TGCGCCAGCAGTGAGTCGGGCCAGCGGGGGTCCGATACGCAGTATTTT; CDR3aa: CASSESGQRGSDTQYF
v_gene: TRBV6-1; j_gene: TRBJ1-5; abundance: .; d_gene: .; CDR3nt: TGTGCCAGCAGTATAGACCTGCCCCAGCATTTT; CDR3aa: CASSIDLPQHF
v_gene: TRBV30; j_gene: TRBJ1-4; abundance: .; d_gene: .; CDR3nt: TGTGCCTGGAGTGTATTGAGCGGTGAAAAACTGTTTTTT; CDR3aa: CAWSVLSGEKLFF
v_gene: TRBV7-9; j_gene: TRBJ2-5; abundance: .; d_gene: .; CDR3nt: TGTGCCAGCAGCTCATTCCTACGGGTACAAGAGGAGACCCAGTACTTC; CDR3aa: CASSSFLRVQEETQYF
v_gene: TRBV19; j_gene: TRBJ1-5; abundance: .; d_gene: .; CDR3nt: TGTGCCAGTAGTGCCAGGGTCGGGGGCAATCAGCCCCAGCATTTT; CDR3aa: CASSARVGGNQPQHF
v_gene: TRBV9; j_gene: TRBJ2-1; abundance: .; d_gene: .; CDR3nt: TGTGCCAGCAGCGTAGCCCCGGGGGGCCCAAGCTCCTACAATGAGCAGTTCTTC; CDR3aa: CASSVAPGGPSSYNEQFF
v_gene: TRBV13; j_gene: TRBJ2-3; abundance: .; d_gene: TRBD1; CDR3nt: TGTGCCAGCAGCGGCCAGGGGGCAAGGGATACGCAGTATTTT; CDR3aa: CASSGQGARDTQYF
v_gene: TRBV7-9; j_gene: TRBJ2-7; abundance: .; d_gene: TRBD1; CDR3nt: TGTGCCAGCAGCCCTTGGACAGGGGATTGGGGCGAGCAGTACTTC; CDR3aa: CASSPWTGDWGEQYF
v_gene: TRBV6-5; j_gene: TRBJ2-7; abundance: once; d_gene: .; CDR3nt: TGTGCCAGCAGTTCCACTTCCTCCTCACGGAGCACCTACGAGCAGTACTTC; CDR3aa: CASSSTSSSRSTYEQYF
v_gene: TRBV19; j_gene: TRBJ2-7; abundance: .; d_gene: TRBD1; CDR3nt: TGTGCCAGTAGCTTCCAGGGGGCGGCGGGCTACGAGCAGTACTTC; CDR3aa: CASSFQGAAGYEQYF
v_gene: TRBV6-1; j_gene: TRBJ2-1; abundance: .; d_gene: TRBD2; CDR3nt: TGTGCCAGCAGCCCCGGACTAGCGCGCTCCTACAATGAGCAGTTCTTC; CDR3aa: CASSPGLARSYNEQFF
v_gene: TRBV7-9; j_gene: TRBJ2-2; abundance: .; d_gene: TRBD1; CDR3nt: TGTGCCAGCAGCTCAGAGACAGGGCAAACCGGGGAGCTGTTTTTT; CDR3aa: CASSSETGQTGELFF
v_gene: TRBV7-2; j_gene: TRBJ1-2; abundance: .; d_gene: .; CDR3nt: TGTGCCAGCAGCTTGGTTTTCAGGGGCGGAGGCTATGGCTACACCTTC; CDR3aa: CASSLVFRGGGYGYTF
v_gene: TRBV12-3/TRBV12-4; j_gene: TRBJ1-2; abundance: .; d_gene: TRBD1; CDR3nt: TGTGCCAGCAGTTTAGGACAGGGACAGAGGGGCTATGGCTACACCTTC; CDR3aa: CASSLGQGQRGYGYTF
v_gene: TRBV30; j_gene: TRBJ1-5; abundance: .; d_gene: .; CDR3nt: TGTGCCTGGGCCCGCCTGGGGTACAATCAGCCCCAGCATTTT; CDR3aa: CAWARLGYNQPQHF
v_gene: TRBV7-9; j_gene: TRBJ1-1; abundance: .; d_gene: .; CDR3nt: TGTGCCAGCAGCCCCCTATCCGGGGGGAACACTGAAGCTTTCTTT; CDR3aa: CASSPLSGGNTEAFF
v_gene: TRBV7-8; j_gene: TRBJ2-4; abundance: .; d_gene: TRBD2; CDR3nt: TGTGCCAGCAGCTTAGCCCTAGCGGGGCTAGACAAAAACATTCAGTACTTC; CDR3aa: CASSLALAGLDKNIQYF
v_gene: TRBV7-9; j_gene: TRBJ2-1; abundance: .; d_gene: .; CDR3nt: TGTGCCAGCAGCTTAGTTAACTATGAGCAGTTCTTC; CDR3aa: CASSLVNYEQFF
v_gene: TRBV29-1; j_gene: TRBJ1-2; abundance: .; d_gene: .; CDR3nt: TGCAGCGTCCCGACAAGGCCTTATGGCTACACCTTC; CDR3aa: CSVPTRPYGYTF
v_gene: TRBV27; j_gene: TRBJ2-7; abundance: once; d_gene: .; CDR3nt: TGTGCCAGCAGTTTGGGCAGGGCGGTCGGAGAGCAGTACTTC; CDR3aa: CASSLGRAVGEQYF
v_gene: TRBV5-6; j_gene: TRBJ1-2; abundance: .; d_gene: .; CDR3nt: TGTGCCAGCAGCCCACCAGGGGACTATGGCTACACCTTC; CDR3aa: CASSPPGDYGYTF
v_gene: TRBV29-1; j_gene: TRBJ1-1; abundance: .; d_gene: .; CDR3nt: TGCAGCGTTGAAGATACGTTGGCGGGAGAGGCTTTCTTT; CDR3aa: CSVEDTLAGEAFF
v_gene: TRBV7-9; j_gene: TRBJ1-2; abundance: .; d_gene: .; CDR3nt: TGTGCCAGCAGCTTAGCGACTACCGTCTATGGCTACACCTTC; CDR3aa: CASSLATTVYGYTF
v_gene: TRBV27; j_gene: TRBJ1-4; abundance: .; d_gene: .; CDR3nt: TGTGCCAGCAGTTTGTTGGGGTCTAATGAAAAACTGTTTTTT; CDR3aa: CASSLLGSNEKLFF
v_gene: TRBV29-1; j_gene: TRBJ2-1; abundance: .; d_gene: TRBD2; CDR3nt: TGCAGCGTTGTGGGGGGGGCTAGCGGGAACAATGAGCAGTTCTTC; CDR3aa: CSVVGGASGNNEQFF
v_gene: TRBV19; j_gene: TRBJ2-7; abundance: .; d_gene: .; CDR3nt: TGTGCCAGTAGTATGGTCGGCCCTGGCTACGAGCAGTACTTC; CDR3aa: CASSMVGPGYEQYF
v_gene: TRBV19; j_gene: TRBJ1-1; abundance: .; d_gene: TRBD1; CDR3nt: TGTGCCAGTAGCCGCCAGGGGGGATTAGCTGTTACTGAAGCTTTCTTT; CDR3aa: CASSRQGGLAVTEAFF
v_gene: TRBV7-9; j_gene: TRBJ1-5; abundance: .; d_gene: TRBD1; CDR3nt: TGTGCCAGCAGCGGGACAGGAGGAAGCCAGCCCCAGCATTTT; CDR3aa: CASSGTGGSQPQHF
v_gene: TRBV27; j_gene: TRBJ2-1; abundance: .; d_gene: .; CDR3nt: TGTGCCAGCAGTTTTACAGGGACGGGCAAGCAGTTCTTC; CDR3aa: CASSFTGTGKQFF
v_gene: TRBV9; j_gene: TRBJ1-6; abundance: .; d_gene: .; CDR3nt: TGTGCCAGCAGCGTTTCGGGGGCCGGGGGATCACCCCTCCACTTT; CDR3aa: CASSVSGAGGSPLHF
v_gene: TRBV7-9; j_gene: TRBJ2-7; abundance: .; d_gene: TRBD2; CDR3nt: TGTGCCAGCAGCCCCTTAGCGGGGTCGGGCTCCTACGAGCAGTACTTC; CDR3aa: CASSPLAGSGSYEQYF
v_gene: TRBV4-1; j_gene: TRBJ2-7; abundance: .; d_gene: .; CDR3nt: TGCGCCAGCAGCCAAGCTCAGCTAGAAGGGTCCTACGAGCAGTACTTC; CDR3aa: CASSQAQLEGSYEQYF
v_gene: TRBV3-1; j_gene: TRBJ2-1; abundance: .; d_gene: TRBD2; CDR3nt: TGTGCCAGCAGCTCAGGCTTAGGACTAGCGCGCTACAATGAGCAGTTCTTC; CDR3aa: CASSSGLGLARYNEQFF
v_gene: TRBV19; j_gene: TRBJ2-3; abundance: .; d_gene: TRBD2; CDR3nt: TGTGCCAGTAGTAGACTAGCCACAGATACGCAGTATTTT; CDR3aa: CASSRLATDTQYF
v_gene: TRBV29-1; j_gene: TRBJ1-4; abundance: once; d_gene: .; CDR3nt: TGCAGCGTTGACGCGAGGGGGGAACTGTTTTTT; CDR3aa: CSVDARGELFF
v_gene: TRBV30; j_gene: TRBJ1-3; abundance: once; d_gene: .; CDR3nt: TGTGCCTGGAGTGAGACCCCTGGAAACACCATATATTTT; CDR3aa: CAWSETPGNTIYF
v_gene: TRBV7-9; j_gene: TRBJ2-3; abundance: .; d_gene: TRBD2; CDR3nt: TGTGCCAGCAGCAGCGGGATTGGCACAGATACGCAGTATTTT; CDR3aa: CASSSGIGTDTQYF
v_gene: TRBV5-6; j_gene: TRBJ1-4; abundance: .; d_gene: .; CDR3nt: TGTGCCAGCAGCTTTTCCTCGGGGCAGGAGGCCGCTTTT; CDR3aa: CASSFSSGQEAAF
v_gene: TRBV29-1; j_gene: TRBJ1-1; abundance: .; d_gene: .; CDR3nt: TGCAGCGACCAGGCTGAAGCTTTCTTT; CDR3aa: CSDQAEAFF